Below are 16 T cell receptor beta chains sequenced from a single sample in a study of identical twins. One entry per CDR3 protein results from TCRdb running MiXCR on the 5' RACE reads. The data show under 900,000 distinct CDR3 sequences, more than 9% seen once. This sample also belongs to another study, concerning yellow fever vaccine responses in identical twins.

Material: PBMCs. Receptor source: a young woman in good health.

CDR3 nucleotides: TGTGCCAGCAGTTTCGTAAGCACAACCTACACCCCAGAGAACACCATATATTTT. This gives the protein CASSFVSTTYTPENTIYF. This rearrangement joins TRBV28 to TRBJ1-3; D not certain. V was trimmed by 3 bases and J by 7 bases, leaving 25 bases between them. The CDR3 has 18 residues. Per the germline V gene, CDR1 is MDHEN and CDR2 is SYDVKM.

This chain joins TRBV29-1 and TRBJ2-5; TRBD1 matches at 9 bases. This CDR3 region has 13 residues. Looked up from germline, CDR1 is SQVTM and CDR2 is ANQGSEA. V lost 7 bases to trimming and J lost 5 bases; unmatched junction nucleotides: 8. CDR3 sequence: CSAWTGEGETQYF. The CDR3 DNA reads as TGCAGCGCCTGGACAGGGGAGGGCGAGACCCAGTACTTC. Variable domain in full (rest from reference TRBV29-1 and TRBJ2-5): SAVISQKPSRDICQRGTSLTIQCQVDSQVTMMFWYRQQPGQSLTLIATANQGSEATYESGFVIDKFPISRPNLTFSTLTVSNMSPEDSSIYLCSAWTGEGETQYFGPGTRLLVL.

This clonotype turned up a few times. The rearrangement joins TRBV19 to TRBJ1-6; possibly TRBD1 for D (6 bases). Germline V gene sequence: CDR1 LNHDA, CDR2 SQIVND (reference sequence). The CDR3 totals 15 residues. Trimming took off 3 bases at V and 6 bases at J, with 12 bases between the two ends. Here the CDR3 reads CASSMTTGGNSPLHF. The DNA of the CDR3 is TGTGCCAGTAGTATGACGACAGGTGGTAATTCACCCCTCCACTTT.

V usage is TRBV12-3 or TRBV12-4 and J usage is TRBJ2-5; unclear D gene. The CDR3 runs 15 residues. With 2 bases removed from V and 4 bases from J, the gap between germline ends came to 14 bases. The CDR3 sequence is CASSLSSVTGETQYF. In DNA, the CDR3 is TGTGCCAGCAGTTTATCTTCAGTTACCGGAGAGACCCAGTACTTC.

The V gene is TRBV5-1, the J gene TRBJ2-1, with D possibly being TRBD1 or TRBD2 (7 bases each). V lost 0 bases and J 4 bases, leaving 14 bases between the germline ends. Germline V gene sequence: CDR1 SGHRS, CDR2 YFSETQ. This CDR3 region has 16 residues. For the CDR3, the DNA is TGCGCCAGCAGCTTGGCACCCCAGGGGGGGTACAATGAGCAGTTCTTC. Residues: CASSLAPQGGYNEQFF.

There are many counts of this clonotype. V and J are TRBV28 and TRBJ2-6, with D perhaps assigned TRBD1 or TRBD2 (5 bases each). The CDR3 contains 17 residues. V was trimmed by 0 bases and J by 0 bases, leaving 9 bases between them. Looked up from germline, CDR1 is MDHEN and CDR2 is SYDVKM. CDR3 loop: CASSLWGEHSGANVLTF. The CDR3 DNA reads as TGTGCCAGCAGTTTATGGGGGGAACACTCTGGGGCCAACGTCCTGACTTTC.

This chain joins TRBV6-1 and TRBJ1-6, with 8 nucleotides matching TRBD1. V trimming: 6 bases; J trimming: 6 bases; junction bases outside the gene matches: 4. CDR1 and CDR2 (germline): MNHNS, SASEGT. The CDR3 covers 14 residues. The CDR3 bases are TGTGCCAGCAGCCGACAGGGGACTAATTCACCCCTCCACTTT. Its protein product is CASSRQGTNSPLHF.

The chain carries TRBV28 and TRBJ2-1; perhaps TRBD2 as D (5 bases). Between the trimmed V and J ends, which lost 7 bases and 3 bases, there was a span of 7 bases. The CDR3 loop spans 12 amino acids. CDR1 and CDR2 (germline): MDHEN, SYDVKM. CDR3 sequence (DNA): TGTGCCAGCACCGGGAACTACAATGAGCAGTTCTTC. It encodes CASTGNYNEQFF.

The chain couples TRBV5-1 to TRBJ2-1; possible D gene TRBD2, 8 bases. Germline V gene lookup returns CDR1 SGHRS and CDR2 YFSETQ. This CDR3 is built from 12 residues. Trimming shortened V by 4 bases and J by 15 bases, and 17 bases separated the two germline ends. CDR3 DNA: TGCGCCAGCAGCCTTAGCGGGACAGACGGGTTCTTC. This translates into CASSLSGTDGFF.

The chain joins TRBV6-1 to TRBJ2-3, with D possibly TRBD2 on 6 matching bases. The V and J ends lost 5 bases and 4 bases respectively, with 22 bases between them. In germline, CDR1 is MNHNS, CDR2 SASEGT. The CDR3 extends over 17 amino acids. CDR3: CASSPIVRRREADTQYF. As DNA, the CDR3 is TGTGCCAGCAGTCCCATTGTTCGGAGGAGGGAAGCAGATACGCAGTATTTT.

This chain joins TRBV15 and TRBJ1-2; TRBD1 is a possible D gene (5 bases). Germline loops: CDR1 LNHNV, CDR2 YYDKDF (reference sequence). V dropped 1 base and J dropped 4 bases, with 13 bases sitting between them. The CDR3 has 15 residues. The CDR3 here is CATSRGVGDTYGYTF. CDR3 DNA sequence: TGTGCCACCAGCAGAGGTGTAGGGGATACCTATGGCTACACCTTC. The entire variable domain, with the rest obtained from reference TRBV15 and TRBJ1-2, is as follows: DAMVIQNPRYQVTQFGKPVTLSCSQTLNHNVMYWYQQKSSQAPKLLFHYYDKDFNNEADTPDNFQSRRPNTSFCFLDIRSPGLGDTAMYLCATSRGVGDTYGYTFGSGTRLTVV.

In regard to this clonotype: An end of the junction does not agree with germline; a read error may underlie this. The chain joins TRBV9 to TRBJ2-3, with TRBD2 matching 8 bases. The CDR3 length is 14 residues. The V gene's germline CDR1 is SGDLS and CDR2 YYNGEE. The CDR3 nucleotides read TGTGCCAGCAGCGCGCTAGCGGGCACAGATACGCGGTATTTT. Protein sequence: CASSALAGTDTRYF.

This clonotype was seen repeatedly, ten times or more. The chain is built from TRBV10-3 and TRBJ2-1; 9 bases are a match to TRBD1. CDR3 size: 15 residues. The J segment lost 4 bases and the V segment lost 6 bases, leaving 7 bases of the junction unmatched. Germline V CDR1 and CDR2: ENHRY, SYGVKD. The CDR3 bases are TGTGCCATCAGGGACAGGGGATCGTCGTACAATGAGCAGTTCTTC. Protein sequence: CAIRDRGSSYNEQFF.

There are many counts of this clonotype. The CDR3 DNA reads TGTGCCAGCAGGCCGGGACAGGGATACAATGAGCAGTTCTTC. Protein: CASRPGQGYNEQFF. This chain joins TRBV7-9 and TRBJ2-1; 9 nucleotides agree with TRBD1. The ends lost 6 bases at V and 4 bases at J; junction bases unmatched: 4. The CDR3 contains 14 residues. CDR1 and CDR2 (germline): SEHNR, FQNEAQ (reference sequence).

The sample holds a few counts of this clonotype. The chain carries TRBV3-1 and TRBJ2-1; the D gene is possibly TRBD1 (6 bases). V dropped 2 bases and J dropped 7 bases, with 12 bases sitting between them. The CDR3 extends over 14 amino acids. The V gene's germline CDR1 is LGHDT and CDR2 YNNKEL (reference sequence). CDR3 sequence (DNA): TGTGCCAGCAGCCAAAGGATCCAGGGGAATGAGCAGTTCTTC. Protein: CASSQRIQGNEQFF.

This clonotype was observed a few times. The chain is built from TRBV10-3 and TRBJ2-7; tentative D call: TRBD2 (6 bases). CDR3 size: 13 residues. Trimming removed 8 bases at V and 0 bases at J, with 11 bases between. Looked up from germline, CDR1 is ENHRY and CDR2 is SYGVKD. The CDR3 reads CAIGAGYSYEQYV. Written as DNA, the CDR3 is TGTGCCATCGGGGCGGGGTACTCCTACGAGCAGTACGTC.